These T cell receptor beta chains were read from a single sample in a study of PD-1 blockade in mismatch repair-deficient tumors. The antigens of these receptors remain unknown. Measured with immunoSEQ multiplex PCR; TCRdb has only the in-frame clones, and not every one. The table records about 15,000 clones, 70% to 85% of them present only once. The sequencing here drew on cells cultured in vitro, taken from a patient treated with pembrolizumab. Every receptor here comes from an adult with mismatch repair-deficient cancer. CDR3s include the opening cysteine and the closing phenylalanine or tryptophan. D genes are given only for firm matches. A clone size is listed for some rows: how often the clone was seen (once, few, many), or a class if it is expanded.

d_gene	j_gene	v_gene	abundance	CDR3nt	CDR3aa
NA	TRBJ1-3	TRBV6-6	NA	TGTGCCAGTGGGGATCGGGGCCCTGGAAACACCATATATTTT	CASGDRGPGNTIYF
NA	TRBJ2-6	TRBV11-2	NA	TGTGCCAGCAGCTTAGATGCAGTCGGTAGCTCTGGGGCCAACGTCCTGACTTTC	CASSLDAVGSSGANVLTF
NA	TRBJ2-4	TRBV27	once	TGTGCCAGCAGTTGGACAGAAAAAAACATTCAGTACTTC	CASSWTEKNIQYF
TRBD1	TRBJ1-2	TRBV5-1	NA	TGCGCCAGCAGCTATAGAGACAGGGGGGCTAACTATGGCTACACCTTC	CASSYRDRGANYGYTF
NA	TRBJ2-7	TRBV28	medium-sized	TGTGCCAGCAGTTTAGGACTCTCCTACGAGCAGTACTTC	CASSLGLSYEQYF
NA	TRBJ2-7	TRBV28	NA	TGTGCCAGCAGTTTAGGGACAACTTACTACGAGCAGTACTTC	CASSLGTTYYEQYF
TRBD2	TRBJ2-7	TRBV30	NA	TGTGCCTGGAGTGGAGGACTAGCGGGGGAGCAGTACTTC	CAWSGGLAGEQYF
NA	TRBJ2-7	TRBV6-6	few	TGTGCCAGCCGCGCGGGGTCCTCCTACGAGCAGTACTTC	CASRAGSSYEQYF
TRBD1	TRBJ1-2	TRBV19	NA	TGTGCCAGTAGTATCAGACAGGGGGAGAGAGGCTACACCTTC	CASSIRQGERGYTF
NA	TRBJ1-2	TRBV7-2	NA	TGTGCCAGCAGCTTAGGCACAAGCTATGGCTACACCTTC	CASSLGTSYGYTF
NA	TRBJ2-6	TRBV7-2	NA	TGTGCCAGCAGCCGCCCGGGGGCTGGGGCCAACGTCCTGACTTTC	CASSRPGAGANVLTF
TRBD2	TRBJ2-1	TRBV2	NA	TGTGCCAGCAGTGGCGGGAGCTCCTACAATGAGCAGTTCTTC	CASSGGSSYNEQFF
NA	TRBJ1-5	TRBV23-1	NA	TGCGCCAGCAGTCGATGCAGGGGTGGGGCCCAGCATTTT	CASSRCRGGAQHF
NA	TRBJ1-2	TRBV18	NA	TGTGCCAGCTCACCGATCGAGGGGCCTACATATGGCTACACCTTC	CASSPIEGPTYGYTF
TRBD2	TRBJ2-2	TRBV5-1	NA	TGCGCCAGCAGCGGATTAGCGGGAGGGAGCACCGGGGAGCTGTTTTTT	CASSGLAGGSTGELFF
NA	TRBJ2-5	TRBV15	NA	TGTGCCACCAGCAGAGACAGGGGAGAGACCCAGTACTTC	CATSRDRGETQYF
NA	TRBJ1-5	TRBV7-9	NA	TGTGCCAGCAGCTTCGCCGACACAAGCAATCAGCCCCAGCATTTT	CASSFADTSNQPQHF
NA	TRBJ1-2	TRBV11-2	NA	TGTGCCAGCAGCAATCTTATAGGTCGGGGTCATGGCTACACCTTC	CASSNLIGRGHGYTF
NA	TRBJ1-1	TRBV28	NA	TGTGCCAGCAGTTTAGGGGGTGGTACTGAAGCTTTCTTT	CASSLGGGTEAFF
NA	TRBJ2-7	TRBV6-1	NA	TGTGCCAGCAGAGAAGCAGGGGCGGCCTCCTACGAGCAGTACTTC	CASREAGAASYEQYF
NA	TRBJ2-1	TRBV7-6	NA	TGTGCCAGCACTAGAGGGGGCTCCTACAATGAGCAGTTCTTC	CASTRGGSYNEQFF
NA	TRBJ2-7	TRBV11-2	NA	TGTGCCAGCAGCTTCACAGCGGACACATCCTACGAGCAGTACTTC	CASSFTADTSYEQYF
NA	TRBJ2-6	TRBV6-1	NA	TGTGCCAGCAGGCAGGGAACTGGGGCCAACGTCCTGACTTTC	CASRQGTGANVLTF
TRBD1	TRBJ1-2	TRBV10-3	NA	TGTGCCATCGGTGGATCTACAGGGGGCGACTATGGCTACACCTTC	CAIGGSTGGDYGYTF
TRBD2	TRBJ2-5	TRBV28	NA	TGTGCCAGCAGTTCCATTGGACTAGCGGGAGAGAGTAGCCGAGTCCGAGCGTACTTC	CASSSIGLAGESSRVRAYF
NA	TRBJ2-1	TRBV5-1	NA	TGCGCCAGCAGCTTGGTGGCAGGGAGCTCCTACAATGAGCAGTTCTTC	CASSLVAGSSYNEQFF
TRBD1	TRBJ2-7	TRBV5-1	NA	TGCGCCAGCAGCGTCGGACAGGGAGACTACGAGCAGTACTTC	CASSVGQGDYEQYF
NA	TRBJ2-3	TRBV9	NA	TGTGCCAGCAGCGACACCACAGGGACGGGGACAGATACGCAGTATTTT	CASSDTTGTGTDTQYF
TRBD1	TRBJ1-5	TRBV28	NA	TGTGCCAGCAGTCCCGGGACAGGGATAGCAAGCAATCAGCCCCAGCATTTT	CASSPGTGIASNQPQHF
NA	TRBJ1-1	TRBV28	NA	TGTGCCAGCAGTCCCAACTGGAACACTGAAGCTTTCTTT	CASSPNWNTEAFF
TRBD1	TRBJ1-4	TRBV6-1	once	TGTGCCAGCAGGGGGACAGGGGGGGAAAAACTGTTTTTT	CASRGTGGEKLFF
TRBD2	TRBJ2-3	TRBV7-3	NA	TGTGCCAGCAGCTTAACGGGTAAGACTAGCACCCAGTATTTT	CASSLTGKTSTQYF
TRBD2	TRBJ2-1	TRBV14	NA	TGTGCCAGCAGCCAGGGACTAGCGGGAGGGCTAAATGAGCAGTTCTTC	CASSQGLAGGLNEQFF
TRBD1	TRBJ1-1	TRBV7-9	few	TGTGCCAGCAGCGGTAGGGGGCCGCAGGCTTTCTTT	CASSGRGPQAFF
NA	TRBJ1-5	TRBV7-7	NA	TGTGCCAGCAGCTTATTTCTCAATCAGCCCCAGCATTTT	CASSLFLNQPQHF
NA	TRBJ2-7	TRBV30	NA	TGTGCCTGGGAAAGGTTGCTTTCCTACGAGCAGTACTTC	CAWERLLSYEQYF
TRBD2	TRBJ2-2	TRBV28	NA	TGTGCCAGCCTTGTACTAGCGGGAGGGAGTGGCACCGGGGAGCTGTTTTTT	CASLVLAGGSGTGELFF
NA	TRBJ2-7	TRBV6-1	NA	TGTGCCAGCAGTGGGGAACGTGCGGGCCTATCTTCCTACGAGCAGTACTTC	CASSGERAGLSSYEQYF
NA	TRBJ2-7	TRBV29-1	NA	TGCAGCGTTCGGCCGAGCTCCTACGAGCAGTACTTC	CSVRPSSYEQYF
NA	TRBJ1-1	TRBV19	NA	TGTGCCAGTAGTATCCTACCATTAAGGCTCGAGAACACTGAAGCTTTCTTT	CASSILPLRLENTEAFF
TRBD1	TRBJ1-2	TRBV9	NA	TGTGCCAGCAGCACTTCTGTACAGGGGGCGACTAACTATGGCTACACCTTC	CASSTSVQGATNYGYTF
TRBD1	TRBJ1-5	TRBV5-1	NA	TGCGCCAGCAGCTTGCCCGGACAGGGAGGTCCATATCAGCCCCAGCATTTT	CASSLPGQGGPYQPQHF
TRBD2	TRBJ2-1	TRBV9	NA	TGTGCCAGCACCCCCACCGCACTAGCGGGATCCAATGAGCAGTTCTTC	CASTPTALAGSNEQFF
NA	TRBJ2-1	TRBV5-1	NA	TGCGCCAGCGGCGGTGGGGGGTTAGGCTACAATGAGCAGTTCTTC	CASGGGGLGYNEQFF
NA	TRBJ2-3	TRBV7-9	NA	TGTGCCAGCAGCTTCACAGATACGCAGTATTTT	CASSFTDTQYF
TRBD1	TRBJ2-3	TRBV4-1	NA	TGCGCCAGCAGGCGGCAGGGGGTAGGCACAGATACGCAGTATTTT	CASRRQGVGTDTQYF
NA	TRBJ1-2	TRBV28	NA	TGTGCCAGCAGTCCGACGTTGAAGGGAGGGACTAACTATGGCTACACCTTC	CASSPTLKGGTNYGYTF
TRBD2	TRBJ2-5	TRBV10-3	NA	TGTGCCATCATAATTGCCCTTTGGGTACTAGCGGGAGTGGGGGAGACCCAGTACTTC	CAIIIALWVLAGVGETQYF
TRBD2	TRBJ2-5	TRBV9	NA	TGTGCCAGCAGCCCCCGAGGGGTAGCGGGCGAGACCCAGTACTTC	CASSPRGVAGETQYF
NA	TRBJ1-3	TRBV5-3	NA	TGTGCCAGAAGCTTTTGGGGGCAGGGGTACTCTGGAAACACCATATATTTT	CARSFWGQGYSGNTIYF
NA	TRBJ2-1	TRBV19	NA	TGTGCCAGTAGTCCTGACTGGGCGGGAACCGATGAGCAGTTCTTC	CASSPDWAGTDEQFF
NA	TRBJ1-1	TRBV5-8	NA	TGTGCCAGCAGGCCCGGGACGGTGATGGAAGCTTTCTTT	CASRPGTVMEAFF
NA	TRBJ2-1	TRBV27	NA	TGTGCCAGCAGTTTACTGACTGGTGCCAATGAGCAGTTCTTC	CASSLLTGANEQFF
NA	TRBJ2-7	TRBV6-5	NA	TGTGCCAGCGGGAACCCGATCTCCTACGAGCAGTACTTC	CASGNPISYEQYF
NA	TRBJ2-2	TRBV19	NA	TGTGCCAGTAGTATAGCCAGGGCTGGAACCGGGGAGCTGTTTTTT	CASSIARAGTGELFF
NA	TRBJ2-2	TRBV6-5	NA	TGTGCCAGCAAAGGGTTAACCGGGGAGCTGTTTTTT	CASKGLTGELFF
TRBD2	TRBJ2-7	TRBV7-2	NA	TGTGCCAGCAGCCCTAGCGGGAACCACTACGAGCAGTACTTC	CASSPSGNHYEQYF
TRBD2	TRBJ2-1	TRBV2	NA	TGTGCCAGCAGTGATCCTGCCGGGACTAGCGGAGGGGGCTACAATGAGCAGTTCTTC	CASSDPAGTSGGGYNEQFF